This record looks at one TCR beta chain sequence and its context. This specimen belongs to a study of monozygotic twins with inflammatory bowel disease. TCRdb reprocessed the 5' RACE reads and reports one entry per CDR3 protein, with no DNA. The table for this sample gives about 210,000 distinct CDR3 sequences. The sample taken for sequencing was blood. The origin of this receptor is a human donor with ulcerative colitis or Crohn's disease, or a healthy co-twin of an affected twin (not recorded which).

The CDR3 region is CASSLDRTVSSGNTIYF. The gene calls are TRBV5-1 and TRBJ1-3. Germline CDR1 and CDR2: SGHRS and YFSETQ. There are 17 residues in the CDR3.